Presented here are 10 T cell receptor beta chains from one specimen sequenced in a study of CD8 T cells in ankylosing spondylitis. Study outcomes and limitations: Made up of 7 to 9 highly homologous variants, a TCR beta motif appeared characteristic of ankylosing spondylitis blood.

Antigens for these TCRs are unknown. TCRdb used MiXCR to reprocess the 5' RACE reads, holding one entry per CDR3 protein. The sample has about 800,000 distinct CDR3 sequences; approximately 10% are singletons. The sequenced sample was blood, either unsorted or a sorted T cell fraction (not recorded which). The receptors here all came from a male donor with ankylosing spondylitis.

To note about this clonotype: The conserved final phenylalanine or tryptophan is absent from the CDR3, which likely points to a read error. It is unclear where the CDR3 begins or ends on the DNA, so no DNA is shown, and the CDR3 is as TCRdb lists it. The chain combines TRBV5-1 with TRBJ2-7; the tabulated D call, TRBD1, remains unverified against the DNA. Germline CDR1 and CDR2: SGHRS and YFSETQ. Both ends counted, the CDR3 spans 10 residues. The CDR3 protein is CASSLADSSE.

V gene TRBV4-2 combines with J gene TRBJ2-4; 7 bases align to TRBD1. The CDR3 covers 14 residues. V lost 8 bases to trimming and J lost 6 bases; unmatched junction nucleotides: 10. Germline V gene data show CDR1 as LGHNA and CDR2 as YNFKEQ. The CDR3 sequence is CASSAERGRNIQYF. CDR3 nucleotide sequence: TGTGCCAGCTCCGCTGAAAGGGGGCGAAACATTCAGTACTTC.

This clonotype was seen repeatedly, ten times or more. The chain recombines TRBV5-4 with TRBJ2-3; TRBD1 agrees at 12 bases. Trimming removed 4 bases from V and 5 bases from J; junction bases left unmatched: 8. Germline lookup yields CDR1 SGHNT and CDR2 YYREEE (reference sequence). The CDR3 is 16 amino acids. The CDR3 nucleotides are TGTGCCAGCAGCCCACGGGACAGGGGGCGTGGAGATACGCAGTATTTT. Translation: CASSPRDRGRGDTQYF.

The chain carries TRBV20-1 and TRBJ2-3, with 7 bases aligning to TRBD2. The CDR3 runs to 13 residues. V shed 5 bases, J shed 2 bases, and the junction held 4 bases outside the gene matches. Per the germline V gene, CDR1 is DFQATT and CDR2 is SNEGSKA (reference sequence). This CDR3 is CSAWLADTDTQYF. In nucleotides, the CDR3 is TGCAGTGCTTGGCTAGCGGACACAGATACGCAGTATTTT.

In its sample, this clonotype was seen a few times. V and J are TRBV29-1 and TRBJ2-7; possible D gene TRBD2, 6 bases. CDR3 size: 12 residues. V gave up 4 bases and J gave up 2 bases, with 9 bases separating them. Germline V gene data show CDR1 as SQVTM and CDR2 as ANQGSEA. CDR3: CSVGRGTYEQYF. The DNA of the CDR3 is TGCAGCGTTGGGAGGGGAACCTACGAGCAGTACTTC.

CDR3 in amino acids: CAISKRDTETGELFF. In DNA form, the CDR3 reads TGTGCCATCAGCAAGCGGGATACCGAAACCGGGGAGCTGTTTTTT. The chain recombines TRBV10-3 with TRBJ2-2, with 7 bases that match TRBD2. V gave up 6 bases and J gave up 5 bases; unmatched junction bases: 9. Germline CDR1 is ENHRY and CDR2 is SYGVKD. The CDR3 covers 15 residues.

In its sample, this clonotype was seen many times. V is TRBV29-1 and J is TRBJ2-5; D unresolved. Between the trimmed V and J ends, which lost 6 bases and 0 bases, there was a span of 14 bases. This CDR3 comprises 14 residues. Germline V gene data show CDR1 as SQVTM and CDR2 as ANQGSEA. CDR3 nucleotides: TGCAGCGTCAAACTCGACTTGTACCAAGAGACCCAGTACTTC. Its translation is CSVKLDLYQETQYF.

This clonotype showed up just a few times. For the CDR3, the DNA is TGTGCCAGCAGTTCCAACCTCCGGCTTCGAGATACGCAGTATTTT. It is translated as CASSSNLRLRDTQYF. This chain links TRBV12-3 or TRBV12-4 with TRBJ2-3; D is uncertain. The CDR3 has 15 amino acids. V lost 4 bases, J lost 5 bases, and 16 bases lay in between.

This clonotype was observed a handful of times. This chain links TRBV7-9 with TRBJ1-5; a weak D match, TRBD1 (5 bases). V dropped 4 bases and J dropped 2 bases, with 15 bases sitting between them. The CDR3 consists of 16 residues. Germline lookup yields CDR1 SEHNR and CDR2 FQNEAQ (reference sequence). The CDR3 DNA sequence: TGTGCCAGCAGCTCGTACGGGACCAGACGCAATCAGCCCCAGCATTTT. Translation gives CASSSYGTRRNQPQHF.

This clonotype was seen many times. This chain joins TRBV4-3 and TRBJ2-1; 8 nucleotides line up with TRBD2. The CDR3 contains 15 residues. Germline V lookup: CDR1 LGHNA, CDR2 YSLEER. With 5 bases clipped from V and 2 bases from J, the junction kept 5 bases outside the gene matches. The CDR3 DNA sequence: TGCGCCAGCAGCTTCCGGGGGGGGCCCTACAATGAGCAGTTCTTC. It specifies CASSFRGGPYNEQFF.